This T cell receptor beta chain emerged from a study of Graves' ophthalmopathy and Graves' hyperthyroidism. With respect to this clonotype: What it binds is unknown.

The V gene's germline CDR1 is KGHDR and CDR2 SFDVKD. This CDR3 comprises 13 residues. The V end lost 11 bases, the J end lost 5 bases, and 15 bases lay between the germline ends. Ophthalmopathy donors' eye disease showed moderate-to-severe activity, CAS of at least 3, NOSPECS of at least 4 and duration under 3 months. Study conclusions and caveats: Stable hyperthyroidism and ophthalmopathy were told apart by a 13-signature model, which achieved 87.88% sensitivity and 81.08% specificity.

Researchers took RNA transcripts and amplified TCR beta CDR3 regions from them. After a first-round RT-PCR with HTBI primers, a second-round multiplex PCR was run. TCRdb analysed the multiplex PCR reads with MiXCR anew, one entry per CDR3 protein. Seen here are some 750,000 distinct CDR3 sequences, roughly 41% observed once, and the top ten hold about 40%. The sequence was collected from an adult man with Graves' ophthalmopathy. V usage is TRBV24-1 and J usage is TRBJ1-5; D possibly corresponds to TRBD1 (5 bases). The specimen was peripheral blood. The DNA for the CDR3 is TGTGCCAGCAGGCAGGGCAGGGATCAGCCCCAGCATTTT. This codes for CASRQGRDQPQHF.